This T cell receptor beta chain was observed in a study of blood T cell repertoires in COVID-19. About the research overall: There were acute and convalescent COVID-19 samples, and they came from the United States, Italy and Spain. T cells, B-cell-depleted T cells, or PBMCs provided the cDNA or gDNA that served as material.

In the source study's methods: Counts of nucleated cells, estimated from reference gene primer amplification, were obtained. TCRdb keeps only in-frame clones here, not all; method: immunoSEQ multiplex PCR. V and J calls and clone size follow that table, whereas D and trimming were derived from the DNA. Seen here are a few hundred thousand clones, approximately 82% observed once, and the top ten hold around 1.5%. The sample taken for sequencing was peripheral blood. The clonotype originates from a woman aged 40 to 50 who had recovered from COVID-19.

CDR3 bases: TGTGCCATCAGTCAAGGACAGGGGGCCTCTGGCTACACCTTC. As protein: CAISQGQGASGYTF. V and J are TRBV10-3 and TRBJ1-2; 11 bases map to TRBD1. CDR3 length equals 14 residues. From germline, CDR1 is ENHRY and CDR2 SYGVKD. The junction had 6 bases not matched to a gene; V was cut back by 5 bases and J by 7 bases.